The 30 T cell receptor beta chains below were found in one sample sequenced in a study of T cells in Graves' hyperthyroidism and ophthalmopathy. Template material for amplifying TCR beta CDR3 regions consisted of RNA transcripts. The HTBI primer set drove a first-round RT-PCR of the TCR CDR3. One entry per CDR3 protein, called by TCRdb with MiXCR from the multiplex PCR reads. Here the sample spans around 600,000 distinct CDR3 sequences, 14% being singletons. Input material: blood. These receptors were taken from a woman aged 50 to 65 with Graves' ophthalmopathy.

The chain recombines TRBV13 with TRBJ1-2; tentative D call: TRBD1 (5 bases). The CDR3 runs to 14 residues. The V and J ends lost 5 bases and 8 bases respectively, with 18 bases between them. The germline CDR1 and CDR2 sequences are PRHDT and FYEKMQ (reference sequence). Here the CDR3 reads CASSPGPFPEGYTF. As DNA, the CDR3 is TGTGCCAGCAGCCCAGGGCCCTTTCCAGAAGGCTACACCTTC.

This clonotype was picked up a small number of times. This chain connects TRBV29-1 to TRBJ2-1; D might be TRBD2 (6 bases). V was cut by 1 base and J by 2 bases, with 18 bases left in between. The CDR3 is made up of 17 amino acids. CDR1 SQVTM and CDR2 ANQGSEA come from the germline V gene. CDR3 DNA sequence: TGCAGCGTTGAAGCGCACGAGCCTAGCGCAGCCTACAATGAGCAGTTCTTC. Translation gives CSVEAHEPSAAYNEQFF.

This clonotype was seen ten or more times. This chain connects TRBV7-3 to TRBJ2-2, with 12 bases fitting TRBD2. This CDR3 has 15 amino acids. Germline V gives CDR1 SGHTA, CDR2 FQGTGA. The trim removed 4 bases at V and 8 bases at J, leaving 5 bases unmatched. CDR3 sequence reads: CASSSILAGGGELFF. As DNA, the CDR3 is TGTGCCAGCAGCTCGATACTAGCGGGAGGAGGGGAGCTGTTTTTT. Filled out from reference TRBV7-3 and TRBJ2-2, the complete variable domain reads GAGVSQTPSNKVTEKGKYVELRCDPISGHTALYWYRQSLGQGPEFLIYFQGTGAADDSGLPNDRFFAVRPEGSVSTLKIQRTERGDSAVYLCASSSILAGGGELFFGEGSRLTVL.

This clonotype appeared many times. The chain couples TRBV5-1 to TRBJ1-2; D remains ambiguous. The CDR3 extends over 15 amino acids. The V gene's germline CDR1 is SGHRS and CDR2 YFSETQ. Deletions cut 4 bases from V and 6 bases from J, with 19 bases between. The chain's CDR3 is CASSLEAVGRHGYTF. The CDR3 bases are TGCGCCAGCAGCCTGGAGGCGGTGGGCCGTCATGGCTACACCTTC.

Regarding this clonotype: The junction departs from germline at one end; a sequencing error may be responsible. CDR3 protein: CATNDSLRGLNEQFF. The CDR3 DNA sequence: TGTGCCACCAATGATAGTCTCAGGGGTTTGAATGAGCAGTTCTTC. The chain carries TRBV24-1 and TRBJ2-1; a weak D match, TRBD1 (6 bases). Germline CDR1 is KGHDR and CDR2 is SFDVKD. The CDR3 covers 15 residues.

There are many counts of this clonotype. The chain joins TRBV7-2 to TRBJ2-3; 15 nucleotides match TRBD2. Trimming cost V 3 bases and J 3 bases; bases outside gene matches: 7. The CDR3 spans 18 residues. The germline gives CDR1 SGHTA, CDR2 FQGNSA. The CDR3 region is CASSFRTSGRVMTDTQYF. CDR3 nucleotides: TGTGCCAGCAGCTTTCGGACTAGCGGGAGGGTTATGACAGATACGCAGTATTTT.

CDR3 nucleotide sequence: TGTGCCAGCAGCTTAATGGGCCGAAATAATTCACCCCTCCACTTT. As protein: CASSLMGRNNSPLHF. The chain is built from TRBV7-9 and TRBJ1-6; D is unresolved. The CDR3 totals 15 residues. Trimming removed 2 bases from V and 5 bases from J, with 10 bases in between. CDR1 and CDR2 (germline): SEHNR, FQNEAQ (reference sequence).

The V call is TRBV12-3 or TRBV12-4, the J call TRBJ1-1; D unclear. The CDR3 is 15 amino acids. Trimming took 7 bases from V and 4 from J, leaving 19 bases between them. The CDR3 DNA is TGTGCCAGCACCACCTGGGAGGCCTCTGGCACTGAAGCTTTCTTT. Protein sequence: CASTTWEASGTEAFF.

This chain joins TRBV3-1 and TRBJ1-2; D is unclear. This CDR3 spans 15 amino acids. Germline values: CDR1 LGHDT, CDR2 YNNKEL (reference sequence). Trimming took 2 bases from V and 0 from J, leaving 10 bases between them. CDR3 loop: CASSQRTVSNYGYTF. The DNA for the CDR3 is TGTGCCAGCAGCCAAAGGACGGTTTCTAACTATGGCTACACCTTC.

This clonotype was observed a few times. CDR3 in amino acids: CASSLGGWAGELFF. Here the CDR3 DNA reads TGTGCCAGCAGTTTAGGCGGGTGGGCCGGGGAGCTGTTTTTT. The chain joins TRBV27 to TRBJ2-2; maybe TRBD2 (5 bases). This CDR3 contains 14 residues. CDR1 MNHEY and CDR2 SMNVEV come from the germline V gene (reference sequence). V lost 2 bases and J 6 bases, leaving 10 bases between the germline ends.

V is TRBV4-3 and J is TRBJ2-1; no clear D gene. V lost 1 base to trimming and J lost 0 bases, with 10 bases between them. This CDR3 contains 16 residues. Germline values: CDR1 LGHNA, CDR2 YSLEER. This chain's CDR3 is CASSQGPGNSYNEQFF. The DNA of the CDR3 is TGCGCCAGCAGCCAAGGGCCCGGAAACTCCTACAATGAGCAGTTCTTC.

This clonotype was recorded at least ten times. The chain links TRBV5-1 to TRBJ2-1; 10 bases map to TRBD2. V was clipped by 2 bases and J by 3 bases; unmatched bases: 8. Germline CDR1 SGHRS, CDR2 YFSETQ. There are 17 residues in the CDR3. The CDR3 spells CASSLPTSGTFYNEQFF. DNA of the CDR3: TGCGCCAGCAGCTTACCTACTAGCGGGACCTTCTACAATGAGCAGTTCTTC.

The rearrangement joins TRBV18 to TRBJ1-4; the D gene is possibly TRBD1 (6 bases). The CDR3 runs to 16 residues. Germline V gene data show CDR1 as KGHSH and CDR2 as LQKENI. Between the trimmed V and J ends, which lost 2 bases and 5 bases, there was a span of 15 bases. CDR3 amino acids: CASSPCSTGTNEKLFF. The CDR3 bases are TGTGCCAGCTCACCATGCTCTACAGGGACGAATGAAAAACTGTTTTTT. The whole variable domain, remainder taken from reference TRBV18 and TRBJ1-4, is NAGVMQNPRHLVRRRGQEARLRCSPMKGHSHVYWYRQLPEEGLKFMVYLQKENIIDESGMPKERFSAEFPKEGPSILRIQQVVRGDSAAYFCASSPCSTGTNEKLFFGSGTQLSVL.

The chain carries TRBV19 and TRBJ1-2; tentatively, D is TRBD1 (6 bases). From germline, CDR1 is LNHDA and CDR2 SQIVND (reference sequence). The CDR3 consists of 13 residues. Trimming shortened V by 7 bases and J by 6 bases, and 15 bases separated the two germline ends. This CDR3 reads CASTHTGLDGYTF. The CDR3 DNA reads as TGTGCCAGTACCCACACAGGGTTGGATGGCTACACCTTC.

This clonotype occurred many times. This chain links TRBV7-6 with TRBJ1-3, with no clear D. Trimming took 2 bases from V and 4 from J, leaving 6 bases between them. Looked up from germline, CDR1 is SGHVS and CDR2 is FNYEAQ. This CDR3 is built from 13 residues. The CDR3 loop reads CASSLSAGNTIYF. The CDR3 DNA reads as TGTGCCAGCAGCTTATCCGCGGGAAACACCATATATTTT.

This clonotype was seen at least ten times. The chain uses TRBV5-1 and TRBJ2-3; the D is unclear. Germline assignment: CDR1 SGHRS and CDR2 YFSETQ. V was clipped by 0 bases and J by 4 bases, with 12 bases between them. The CDR3 has 15 amino acids. The CDR3 sequence: CASSLGQLAPDTQYF. CDR3 nucleotide sequence: TGCGCCAGCAGCTTGGGGCAGTTAGCTCCAGATACGCAGTATTTT.

This clonotype was observed many times. The rearrangement uses TRBV20-1 and TRBJ2-1; tentative D call: TRBD1 (5 bases). The CDR3 is made up of 14 amino acids. Germline V gene sequence: CDR1 DFQATT, CDR2 SNEGSKA (reference sequence). V was cut by 3 bases and J by 2 bases, with 11 bases left in between. The CDR3 reads CSASPGIPYNEQFF. The CDR3 nucleotides read TGCAGTGCTAGCCCAGGGATTCCCTACAATGAGCAGTTCTTC.

This clonotype was detected ten times or more. The chain is built from TRBV28 and TRBJ2-1; TRBD2 agrees at 8 bases. V lost 6 bases, J lost 4 bases, and 8 bases stayed unmatched. The CDR3 extends over 15 amino acids. CDR1 is MDHEN and CDR2 is SYDVKM in the germline V gene. CDR3 region: CASRPSGSIYNEQFF. Written as DNA, the CDR3 is TGTGCCAGCAGACCGAGCGGGAGTATTTACAATGAGCAGTTCTTC. Full variable domain (missing parts from reference TRBV28 and TRBJ2-1): DVKVTQSSRYLVKRTGEKVFLECVQDMDHENMFWYRQDPGLGLRLIYFSYDVKMKEKGDIPEGYSVSREKKERFSLILESASTNQTSMYLCASRPSGSIYNEQFFGPGTRLTVL.

A few counts support this clonotype. This chain uses TRBV4-2 with TRBJ1-1; TRBD1 matches at 8 bases. Germline-derived CDR1 and CDR2 are LGHNA and YNFKEQ. The CDR3 consists of 13 residues. Trimming at V came to 4 bases and at J to 7 bases, leaving 5 bases not matched to a gene. In DNA form, the CDR3 reads TGTGCCAGCAGCCGAGGACAGGGCGGTGAAGCTTTCTTT. This codes for CASSRGQGGEAFF.

The rearrangement uses TRBV20-1 and TRBJ2-7, with D unclear. Germline lookup yields CDR1 DFQATT and CDR2 SNEGSKA (reference sequence). CDR3 length: 15 amino acids. Trimming removed 1 base at V and 2 bases at J, with 15 bases between. CDR3 sequence (DNA): TGCAGTGCTAGAGGTGAAGGTAGTGTGACCTACGAGCAGTACTTC. Encoded protein: CSARGEGSVTYEQYF.

This clonotype was seen at least ten times. V gene TRBV20-1 combines with J gene TRBJ1-1; D is perhaps TRBD1 (6 bases). The germline CDR1 and CDR2 sequences are DFQATT and SNEGSKA (reference sequence). This CDR3 contains 13 residues. The CDR3: CRASQGVATEAFF. The CDR3 bases are TGCAGGGCTTCACAGGGAGTGGCGACTGAAGCTTTCTTT.

This chain connects TRBV5-1 to TRBJ1-5; D call uncertain. The CDR3 is made up of 13 amino acids. Germline values: CDR1 SGHRS, CDR2 YFSETQ. V gave up 0 bases and J gave up 7 bases, with 8 bases separating them. In DNA, the CDR3 is TGCGCCAGCAGCTTGGATACGGAGCAGCCCCAGCATTTT. Its protein product is CASSLDTEQPQHF. Filled out from reference TRBV5-1 and TRBJ1-5, the complete variable domain reads KAGVTQTPRYLIKTRGQQVTLSCSPISGHRSVSWYQQTPGQGLQFLFEYFSETQRNKGNFPGRFSGRQFSNSRSEMNVSTLELGDSALYLCASSLDTEQPQHFGDGTRLSIL.

Many counts were recorded for this clonotype. The V and J genes are TRBV9 and TRBJ2-2, with 7 bases aligning to TRBD2. Germline V gene sequence: CDR1 SGDLS, CDR2 YYNGEE. The CDR3 is made up of 19 amino acids. V shed 4 bases, J shed 5 bases, and the junction held 20 bases outside the gene matches. CDR3 loop: CASSTPLRGESGLTGELFF. CDR3 DNA sequence: TGTGCCAGCAGCACGCCCCTCCGGGGGGAAAGTGGACTTACCGGGGAGCTGTTTTTT.

This clonotype has a count of ten or more. V is TRBV10-3 and J is TRBJ2-7; 7 positions agree with TRBD1. V gave up 6 bases and J gave up 0 bases; unmatched junction bases: 2. This CDR3 contains 13 residues. The germline V gene has CDR1 ENHRY and CDR2 SYGVKD. The CDR3 is CAISRTGSYEQYF. For the CDR3, the DNA is TGTGCCATCAGCCGGACAGGCTCCTACGAGCAGTACTTC.

In DNA, the CDR3 is TGTGCCAGCAGTTTTACAGGGGCCTTTTCTGAAAAACTGTTTTTT. Its protein product is CASSFTGAFSEKLFF. The J gene is TRBJ1-4, the V gene TRBV12-3 or TRBV12-4, with 7 bases identical to TRBD1. The CDR3 has 15 residues. V dropped 3 bases and J dropped 7; count of bases not matched to a gene: 8.

This clonotype was observed a handful of times. The chain carries TRBV3-1 and TRBJ2-4; D possibly corresponds to TRBD1 (6 bases). The CDR3 runs to 13 residues. V dropped 3 bases and J dropped 8 bases, with 11 bases sitting between them. Per the germline V gene, CDR1 is LGHDT and CDR2 is YNNKEL (reference sequence). The CDR3 region is CASSHLGADIQYF. DNA of the CDR3: TGTGCCAGCAGCCACCTGGGGGCAGACATTCAGTACTTC.

The V call is TRBV20-1, the J call TRBJ2-1; D unclear. V gave up 0 bases and J gave up 2 bases, with 11 bases separating them. Germline CDR1 and CDR2: DFQATT and SNEGSKA (reference sequence). This CDR3 contains 15 residues. Here the CDR3 reads CSARDLAEPYNEQFF. DNA for the CDR3: TGCAGTGCTAGAGATCTGGCGGAACCCTACAATGAGCAGTTCTTC.

This clonotype has a count of ten or more. J is TRBJ2-7 and V is TRBV7-6; TRBD1 aligns across 7 bases. Trimming at V came to 1 base and at J to 3 bases, leaving 9 bases not matched to a gene. Germline values: CDR1 SGHVS, CDR2 FNYEAQ. The CDR3 sequence is 16 residues long. CDR3 DNA: TGTGCCAGCAGCTTAGGACAGTCCGGGACAGACTACGAGCAGTACTTC. It encodes CASSLGQSGTDYEQYF.

The table lists this clonotype with many counts. The chain combines TRBV6-1 with TRBJ2-3, with D possibly TRBD1 on 5 matching bases. This CDR3 has 14 amino acids. V gave up 4 bases and J gave up 2 bases, with 10 bases separating them. Germline lookup yields CDR1 MNHNS and CDR2 SASEGT. The CDR3 region has the DNA TGTGCCAGCAGTGCGGACACTTACACAGATACGCAGTATTTT. It codes for CASSADTYTDTQYF.

The J gene is TRBJ1-5, the V gene TRBV28; 8 nucleotides line up with TRBD1. Germline loops: CDR1 MDHEN, CDR2 SYDVKM. The CDR3 is made up of 16 amino acids. J gave up 3 bases and V 6 bases, and 10 bases lay outside the gene matches. The CDR3 DNA sequence: TGTGCCAGCAGCCTCCCCGGGACAGGCTTCAATCAGCCCCAGCATTTT. As protein: CASSLPGTGFNQPQHF.